This T cell receptor (beta chain) was profiled in a study of response to subunit inactivated influenza vaccine. Study results and limitations: Only a handful of new T cells, the authors suggested, are recruited with each seasonal influenza vaccination.

Per germline, CDR1 DFQATT and CDR2 SNEGSKA (reference sequence). The CDR3 is 14 residues long. V lost 0 bases to trimming and J lost 7 bases; unmatched junction nucleotides: 9. Concerning this clonotype: Its cognate antigen is unknown.

TCRdb independently ran MiXCR on the RT-PCR reads; one entry per CDR3 protein. Here the sample spans roughly 650,000 distinct CDR3 sequences, 15% to 17% being singletons. V gene TRBV20-1 combines with J gene TRBJ2-7; 7 bases align to TRBD1. The source material was PBMCs from blood, sampled about 13 days after vaccination. The receptor comes from a man in his fifties or sixties who received an inactivated influenza vaccine. CDR3 nucleotide sequence: TGCAGTGCTAGAGACCCGGACAGGTTCCGTGAGCAGTACTTC. As protein: CSARDPDRFREQYF.